The 25 T cell receptor beta chains given below trace back to one sample, sequenced in a study of T cell repertoires in cytomegalovirus infection. Using its own MiXCR run on the reads, TCRdb lists one record per CDR3 protein. The sample gives approximately 270,000 distinct CDR3 sequences, 22% of which show up once; around 20% is in the top ten. For these receptors, no antigen is known. The input for sequencing was cultured PBMCs, taken from culture after CMV antigen stimulation. The receptors shown here come from a human donor in good health (CMV status not recorded). Some clones in this sample may be carry-over from other donors' samples.

The chain has TRBV20-1 and TRBJ2-2; 7 bases line up with TRBD1. The V gene end was trimmed by 6 bases and the J gene end by 7 bases; junction bases not matched to a gene: 17. The germline CDR1 and CDR2 sequences are DFQATT and SNEGSKA (reference sequence). The CDR3 sequence is 16 residues long. The CDR3, as DNA: TGCAGTGCCCCTTCTCCGAGGGGGCGCAGGGACGGGGAGCTGTTTTTT. The encoded protein is CSAPSPRGRRDGELFF.

The V gene is TRBV9, the J gene TRBJ2-7, with unresolved D. The CDR3 covers 14 residues. Trimming removed 0 bases from V and 3 bases from J, with 10 bases in between. Germline lookup yields CDR1 SGDLS and CDR2 YYNGEE. CDR3 sequence: CASSVAGRDYEQYF. The CDR3 DNA reads as TGTGCCAGCAGCGTAGCCGGCAGAGACTACGAGCAGTACTTC.

The chain has TRBV4-1 and TRBJ1-5; TRBD1 matches at 8 bases. This CDR3 is built from 19 residues. Germline V lookup: CDR1 MGHRA, CDR2 YSYEKL. The junction had 15 bases not matched to a gene; V was cut back by 0 bases and J by 5 bases. This CDR3 reads CASSQEGCAGGAWDQPQHF. The CDR3 nucleotides read TGCGCCAGCAGCCAAGAGGGTTGTGCAGGGGGCGCTTGGGATCAGCCCCAGCATTTT.

The rearrangement uses TRBV20-1 and TRBJ1-5; 9 positions agree with TRBD1. The V gene end was trimmed by 6 bases and the J gene end by 6 bases; junction bases not matched to a gene: 3. The CDR3 is 12 residues long. The germline CDR1 and CDR2 sequences are DFQATT and SNEGSKA (reference sequence). The CDR3 region is CSAGTGTQPQHF. The CDR3 region has the DNA TGCAGTGCCGGGACAGGGACTCAGCCCCAGCATTTT.

The chain has TRBV12-3 or TRBV12-4 and TRBJ1-5, with D maybe TRBD1 (5 bases). The CDR3 contains 14 residues. Deletions cut 0 bases from V and 7 bases from J, with 10 bases between. The CDR3 nucleotides read TGTGCCAGCAGTTTAGCAGGGGCGGGACAGCCCCAGCATTTT. Protein: CASSLAGAGQPQHF.

V is TRBV4-1 and J is TRBJ1-1; tentatively, D is TRBD1 (5 bases). The germline V and J ends were trimmed by 1 base and 0 bases, with 15 bases remaining between them. Germline lookup yields CDR1 MGHRA and CDR2 YSYEKL. The CDR3 contains 17 residues. CDR3 DNA sequence: TGCGCCAGCAGCCAAGGGCCCATTGGGGCAGTGAACACTGAAGCTTTCTTT. This gives the protein CASSQGPIGAVNTEAFF.

The rearrangement uses TRBV18 and TRBJ2-2; D call uncertain. The V end lost 4 bases, the J end lost 0 bases, and 6 bases lay between the germline ends. Per germline, CDR1 KGHSH and CDR2 LQKENI. CDR3 length equals 14 residues. The CDR3 protein is CASSQDANTGELFF. CDR3 in DNA: TGTGCCAGCTCACAGGACGCGAACACCGGGGAGCTGTTTTTT.

The J gene is TRBJ1-1, the V gene TRBV5-1; 9 nucleotides agree with TRBD1. With V trimmed by 4 bases and J by 7 bases, 8 bases remained unmatched. The CDR3 runs 14 residues. Per the germline V gene, CDR1 is SGHRS and CDR2 is YFSETQ. The CDR3 is CASSPGQGRGEAFF. In DNA form, the CDR3 reads TGCGCCAGCAGCCCCGGACAGGGGAGAGGTGAAGCTTTCTTT.

This clonotype came up many times. The J gene is TRBJ2-1, the V gene TRBV7-2, with TRBD2 as a possible D gene (6 bases). The germline V gene encodes CDR1 SGHTA and CDR2 FQGNSA. The length of the CDR3 is 15 residues. V was trimmed by 5 bases and J by 7 bases, leaving 18 bases between them. The CDR3 is CASSVNRGDSNEQFF. CDR3 nucleotide sequence: TGTGCCAGCAGCGTCAACCGCGGGGACTCAAATGAGCAGTTCTTC.

The gene calls are TRBV24-1 and TRBJ2-3; 13 nucleotides match TRBD2. J lost 4 bases, V lost 4 bases, and 4 bases had no gene match. Germline CDR1 is KGHDR and CDR2 is SFDVKD. The CDR3 has 16 residues. CDR3 residues: CATSDPLAGGSDTQYF. CDR3 DNA sequence: TGTGCCACCAGTGACCCACTAGCGGGAGGGTCAGATACGCAGTATTTT.

The chain joins TRBV7-2 to TRBJ2-2; no reliable D call. The CDR3 is 13 amino acids. Germline CDR1 and CDR2: SGHTA and FQGNSA. V was shortened by 4 bases and J by 5 bases, with 8 bases between the two germline ends. In DNA form, the CDR3 reads TGTGCCAGCAGCTCCAGCAGTACCGGGGAGCTGTTTTTT. Its protein is CASSSSSTGELFF.

This clonotype was detected only a few times. The J gene is TRBJ1-2, the V gene TRBV28; D gene ambiguous. The germline CDR1 and CDR2 sequences are MDHEN and SYDVKM. Between the trimmed V and J ends, which lost 8 bases and 1 base, there was a span of 2 bases. CDR3 length equals 10 residues. The CDR3 protein is CASGNYGYTF. The CDR3 DNA reads as TGTGCCAGCGGTAACTATGGCTACACCTTC.

This clonotype was seen more than once but under ten times. This rearrangement joins TRBV7-9 to TRBJ2-5; 9 bases are a match to TRBD1. V dropped 2 bases and J dropped 5; count of bases not matched to a gene: 3. This CDR3 spans 14 amino acids. Per germline, CDR1 SEHNR and CDR2 FQNEAQ (reference sequence). DNA for the CDR3: TGTGCCAGCAGCTTACAACAGGGGGCGGAGACCCAGTACTTC. Its protein product is CASSLQQGAETQYF. Full variable domain (missing parts from reference TRBV7-9 and TRBJ2-5): DTGVSQNPRHKITKRGQNVTFRCDPISEHNRLYWYRQTLGQGPEFLTYFQNEAQLEKSRLLSDRFSAERPKGSFSTLEIQRTEQGDSAMYLCASSLQQGAETQYFGPGTRLLVL.

This clonotype appeared a few times. The CDR3 coding sequence is TGTGCCAGCAGTGAAGACAGGGGGGAAGCAGATACGCAGTATTTT. This sequence encodes CASSEDRGEADTQYF. The chain joins TRBV6-5 to TRBJ2-3, with 9 bases lining up with TRBD1. The CDR3 extends over 15 amino acids. Germline V gene lookup returns CDR1 MNHEY and CDR2 SVGAGI. V shed 5 bases and J 4 bases; nucleotides not matched to a gene: 7.

V and J are TRBV18 and TRBJ1-1; D is unclear. Trimming stripped 1 base from V and 0 bases from J, with 9 bases between. The CDR3 covers 15 residues. Germline V gene sequence: CDR1 KGHSH, CDR2 LQKENI. The CDR3 protein is CASSPLPDLNTEAFF. DNA for the CDR3: TGTGCCAGCTCACCACTGCCCGACCTGAACACTGAAGCTTTCTTT.

This clonotype was seen many times. The chain carries TRBV7-2 and TRBJ2-3; 14 bases fit TRBD2. CDR1 SGHTA and CDR2 FQGNSA come from the germline V gene. CDR3 size: 15 residues. J was trimmed by 4 bases and V by 9 bases; bases with no gene match: 6. The CDR3 sequence is CASLWTSGRPDTQYF. The CDR3 DNA follows: TGTGCCAGTTTATGGACTAGCGGGAGGCCAGATACGCAGTATTTT.

The rearrangement links TRBV11-3 to TRBJ2-7, with a tentative D call TRBD1 (5 bases). The CDR3 contains 20 residues. V was pared by 7 bases and J by 3 bases, with 34 bases between. Germline CDR1 is SGHNT and CDR2 is YENEEA. CDR3 protein: CASTSVRQNHNPYEGYEQYV. CDR3 in DNA: TGTGCCAGCACCTCAGTCCGACAGAACCATAACCCCTATGAAGGCTACGAGCAGTACGTC.

The chain recombines TRBV15 with TRBJ1-1; tentative D call: TRBD1 (5 bases). The CDR3 length is 15 residues. CDR1 LNHNV and CDR2 YYDKDF come from the germline V gene (reference sequence). V lost 5 bases and J lost 3, with 16 bases in between. The CDR3: CATSPGGGVDTEAFF. The CDR3 region has the DNA TGTGCCACCAGCCCGGGCGGGGGGGTGGACACTGAAGCTTTCTTT.

This clonotype showed up just a few times. This rearrangement joins TRBV11-2 to TRBJ2-1, with TRBD2 matching over 7 bases. V lost 3 bases, J lost 8 bases, and 10 bases stayed unmatched. Germline loops: CDR1 SGHAT, CDR2 FQNNGV. This CDR3 has 15 amino acids. CDR3 in DNA: TGTGCCAGCAGCTTCGACGGACTAGGTTATTATGAGCAGTTCTTC. Its translation: CASSFDGLGYYEQFF. The full variable domain, in which reference TRBV11-2 and TRBJ2-1 provide the parts outside the CDR3, is EAGVAQSPRYKIIEKRQSVAFWCNPISGHATLYWYQQILGQGPKLLIQFQNNGVVDDSQLPKDRFSAERLKGVDSTLKIQPAKLEDSAVYLCASSFDGLGYYEQFFGPGTRLTVL.

The V call is TRBV20-1, the J call TRBJ2-7; 9 nucleotides agree with TRBD1. The CDR3 is 13 residues long. CDR1 is DFQATT, CDR2 SNEGSKA, per germline (reference sequence). V was pared by 6 bases and J by 5 bases, with 8 bases of the junction left unmatched. CDR3 coding DNA: TGCAGTGCCCGGGACAGGGATATGAACGAGCAGTACGTC. Its protein product is CSARDRDMNEQYV.

This chain links TRBV12-3 or TRBV12-4 with TRBJ1-1; D is unclear. The CDR3 length is 12 residues. Trimming shortened V by 4 bases and J by 7 bases, and 10 bases separated the two germline ends. CDR3 sequence reads: CASSSLGIEAFF. The CDR3 coding sequence is TGTGCCAGCAGTTCCCTGGGTATTGAAGCTTTCTTT.

This clonotype appeared many times. The gene calls are TRBV7-2 and TRBJ1-5; no clear D. The CDR3 totals 13 residues. The ends were cut back, 4 bases at V and 3 bases at J, with 7 bases in the middle. CDR1 and CDR2 (germline): SGHTA, FQGNSA. The DNA for the CDR3 is TGTGCCAGCAGCTCTAGCGACAATCAGCCCCAGCATTTT. Its translation: CASSSSDNQPQHF.

The chain combines TRBV5-4 with TRBJ1-2; a possible D gene is TRBD1 (5 bases). With 4 bases removed from V and 0 bases from J, the gap between germline ends came to 13 bases. The CDR3 runs to 15 residues. Germline CDR1 reads SGHNT; CDR2 reads YYREEE (reference sequence). The DNA for the CDR3 is TGTGCCAGCAGCGCCGGGGGTCTGTCTAACTATGGCTACACCTTC. Protein: CASSAGGLSNYGYTF.

This chain joins TRBV2 and TRBJ2-7; D is unclear. V lost 0 bases, J lost 6 bases, and 3 bases lay in between. This CDR3 is 11 amino acids long. Germline lookup yields CDR1 SNHLY and CDR2 FYNNEI. In nucleotides, the CDR3 is TGTGCCAGCAGTGAAGCCTTCGAGCAGTACTTC. It encodes CASSEAFEQYF. Filled out from reference TRBV2 and TRBJ2-7, the complete variable domain reads EPEVTQTPSHQVTQMGQEVILRCVPISNHLYFYWYRQILGQKVEFLVSFYNNEISEKSEIFDDQFSVERPDGSNFTLKIRSTKLEDSAMYFCASSEAFEQYFGPGTRLTVT.

This chain links TRBV6-5 with TRBJ2-2, with D hard to call. V was pared by 1 base and J by 4 bases, with 7 bases between. Per germline, CDR1 MNHEY and CDR2 SVGAGI. This CDR3 is 14 amino acids long. CDR3 in amino acids: CASSYWGTTGELFF. CDR3 sequence (DNA): TGTGCCAGCAGTTACTGGGGTACCACCGGGGAGCTGTTTTTT.